Described below is a single TCR beta chain sequence and its context. Produced via immunoSEQ multiplex PCR; TCRdb's table is partial and in-frame only. The sample includes 160,000 or so clones, around 77% of them seen just once. The CDR3 is made up of 13 amino acids. CDR1 and CDR2 from the germline V gene are LGHNA and YSLEER. Trimming removed 3 bases from V and 4 bases from J, with 7 bases in between. The data stem from a study of blood T cell repertoires in COVID-19. For the study at large: Nucleic acid was either cDNA or gDNA, and it came from T cells, B-cell-depleted T cells, or PBMCs.

Input material: peripheral blood. This TCR came from a man between 65 and 85 years old with active or convalescent COVID-19. This chain joins TRBV4-3 and TRBJ1-5; a weak D match, TRBD1 (5 bases). DNA for the CDR3: TGCGCCAGCAGCCAGGGGCTTAATCAGCCCCAGCATTTT. This translates into CASSQGLNQPQHF.